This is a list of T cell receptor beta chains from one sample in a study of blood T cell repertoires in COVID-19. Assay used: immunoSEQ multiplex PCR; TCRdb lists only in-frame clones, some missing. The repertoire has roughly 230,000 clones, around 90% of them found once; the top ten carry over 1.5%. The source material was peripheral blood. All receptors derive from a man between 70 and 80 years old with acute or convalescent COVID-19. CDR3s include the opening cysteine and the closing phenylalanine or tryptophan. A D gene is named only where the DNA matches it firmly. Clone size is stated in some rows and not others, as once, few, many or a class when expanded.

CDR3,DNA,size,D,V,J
CASSSAMGARGGSGSYEQYF,TGTGCCAGCAGCTCCGCCATGGGGGCCCGTGGCGGGAGTGGATCCTACGAGCAGTACTTC,NA,NA,TRBV5-4,TRBJ2-7
CASSFLTDTQYF,TGCGCCAGCAGCTTCCTCACAGATACGCAGTATTTT,NA,NA,TRBV5-1,TRBJ2-3
CASSLAGVYEQYF,TGCGCCAGCAGCCTAGCGGGAGTCTACGAGCAGTACTTC,NA,TRBD2,TRBV5-1,TRBJ2-7
CASSQAGVLTDTQYF,TGTGCCAGCAGCCAGGCAGGGGTTTTAACAGATACGCAGTATTTT,few,NA,TRBV13,TRBJ2-3
CASRQGLAGGDTQYF,TGCGCCAGCAGGCAAGGACTAGCGGGAGGGGATACGCAGTATTTT,once,TRBD2,TRBV5-1,TRBJ2-3
CASSLVSDYYEQYF,TGTGCCAGCAGCTTAGTTTCGGACTACTACGAGCAGTACTTC,once,NA,TRBV7-2,TRBJ2-7
CASSYSGVGGANVLTF,TGTGCCAGCAGTTACTCGGGAGTGGGGGGGGCCAACGTCCTGACTTTC,NA,NA,TRBV6-5,TRBJ2-6
CASSLRTGGYGYTF,TGTGCCAGCAGCCTCCGGACAGGCGGTTATGGCTACACCTTC,NA,TRBD1,TRBV3-1/TRBV3-2,TRBJ1-2
CASSRTLNTGELFF,TGTGCCAGCAGCAGGACATTGAACACCGGGGAGCTGTTTTTT,NA,NA,TRBV9,TRBJ2-2
CASVPRGQGGLAGADTQYF,TGCGCCAGCGTCCCCCGCGGACAGGGGGGACTAGCGGGAGCAGATACGCAGTATTTT,NA,TRBD2,TRBV10-2,TRBJ2-3
CASSLGPTIQETQYF,TGTGCCAGCAGCTTGGGGCCGACGATTCAAGAGACCCAGTACTTC,NA,NA,TRBV11-2,TRBJ2-5
CASTKREGTGELFF,TGTGCCAGCACTAAGCGGGAGGGCACCGGGGAGCTGTTTTTT,once,TRBD2,TRBV28,TRBJ2-2
CASSAQGYEQYF,TGTGCCAGTAGTGCACAGGGTTACGAGCAGTACTTC,NA,NA,TRBV19,TRBJ2-7
CASSLTAGLAGVGETQYF,TGCGCCAGCAGCCTAACCGCCGGACTAGCGGGAGTCGGGGAGACCCAGTACTTC,few,TRBD2,TRBV4-1,TRBJ2-5
CASSPVMGIITGANVLTF,TGTGCCAGCAGCCCCGTAATGGGCATCATCACTGGGGCCAACGTCCTGACTTTC,NA,NA,TRBV9,TRBJ2-6
CASSPDSGKTYEQYF,TGTGCCAGCAGCCCCGACTCAGGGAAAACCTACGAGCAGTACTTC,NA,NA,TRBV7-2,TRBJ2-7
CASSLGTEGQPQHF,TGCGCCAGCAGCTTGGGGACAGAGGGACAGCCCCAGCATTTT,NA,NA,TRBV5-1,TRBJ1-5
CASSQESRRGFSGNTIYF,TGTGCCAGCAGCCAAGAATCCCGGCGGGGGTTCTCTGGAAACACCATATATTTT,NA,NA,TRBV4-2,TRBJ1-3
CAWLLNTEAFF,TGTGCCTGGCTACTGAACACTGAAGCTTTCTTT,once,NA,TRBV30,TRBJ1-1
CASSPSRGKGRRALDGYTF,TGTGCCAGCAGTCCCTCACGAGGAAAAGGAAGGCGGGCACTAGATGGCTACACCTTC,NA,NA,TRBV27,TRBJ1-2
CASSHLRGNEQFF,TGTGCCAGCAGCCATCTTAGGGGGAATGAGCAGTTCTTC,NA,NA,TRBV3-1/TRBV3-2,TRBJ2-1
CASSQYGTSGTDTQYF,TGCGCCAGCAGCCAATACGGGACTAGCGGCACAGATACGCAGTATTTT,once,TRBD2,TRBV4-3,TRBJ2-3